The entry that follows covers one TCR beta chain sequence. The antigen is undetermined. The protocol was immunoSEQ multiplex PCR, while the TCRdb copy is restricted to in-frame clones and leaves out a portion. The sample holds some 120,000 clones, nearly 95% seen once. These data belong to a study of T cell responses to AZD1222 COVID-19 vaccine. Study-level results: Compared with day 0, the breadth and depth of the Spike-specific TCR repertoire rose significantly after two doses of AZD1222. No repertoire was sampled before or during the peak T cell response, only after it.

The germline V gene has CDR1 SGDLS and CDR2 YYNGEE. V shed 4 bases, J shed 4 bases, and the junction held 3 bases outside the gene matches. This CDR3 has 14 residues. This clonotype was sampled from an adult in good health. This specimen was peripheral blood, taken on day 0 of AZD1222 vaccination. V is TRBV9 and J is TRBJ2-2, with 8 bases matching TRBD1. The CDR3 is CASSPGQGTGELFF. DNA of the CDR3: TGTGCCAGCAGCCCCGGACAGGGCACCGGGGAGCTGTTTTTT.